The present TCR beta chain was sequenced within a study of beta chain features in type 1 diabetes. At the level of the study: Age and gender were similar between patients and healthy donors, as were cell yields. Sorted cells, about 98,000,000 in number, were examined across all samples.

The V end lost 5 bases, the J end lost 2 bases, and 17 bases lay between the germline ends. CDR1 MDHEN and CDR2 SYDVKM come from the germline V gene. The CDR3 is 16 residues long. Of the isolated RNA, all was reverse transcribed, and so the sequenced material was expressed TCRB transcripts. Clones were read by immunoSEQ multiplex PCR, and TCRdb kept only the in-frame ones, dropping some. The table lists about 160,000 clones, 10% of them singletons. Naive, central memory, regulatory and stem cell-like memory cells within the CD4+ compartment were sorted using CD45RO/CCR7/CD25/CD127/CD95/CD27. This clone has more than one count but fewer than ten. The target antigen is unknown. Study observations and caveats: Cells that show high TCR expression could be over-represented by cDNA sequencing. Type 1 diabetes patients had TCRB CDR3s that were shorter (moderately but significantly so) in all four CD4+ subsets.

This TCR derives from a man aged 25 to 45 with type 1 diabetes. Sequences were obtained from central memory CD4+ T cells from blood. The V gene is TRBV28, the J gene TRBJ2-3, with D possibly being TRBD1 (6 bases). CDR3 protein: CASSQVRGHHTDTQYF. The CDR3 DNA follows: TGTGCCAGCAGTCAGGTTAGGGGACACCACACAGATACGCAGTATTTT.